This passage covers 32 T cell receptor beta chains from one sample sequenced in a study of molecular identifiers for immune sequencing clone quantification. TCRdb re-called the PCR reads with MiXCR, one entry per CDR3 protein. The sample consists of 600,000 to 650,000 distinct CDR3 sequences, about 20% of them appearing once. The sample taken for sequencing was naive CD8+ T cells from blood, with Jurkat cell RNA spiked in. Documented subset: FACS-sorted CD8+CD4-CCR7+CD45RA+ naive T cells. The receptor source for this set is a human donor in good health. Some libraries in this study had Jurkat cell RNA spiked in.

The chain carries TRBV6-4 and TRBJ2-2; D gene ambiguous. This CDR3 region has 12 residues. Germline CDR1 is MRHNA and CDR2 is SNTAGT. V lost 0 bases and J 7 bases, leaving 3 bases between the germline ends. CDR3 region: CASSDSGGELFF. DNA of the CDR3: TGTGCCAGCAGTGACTCTGGCGGGGAGCTGTTTTTT.

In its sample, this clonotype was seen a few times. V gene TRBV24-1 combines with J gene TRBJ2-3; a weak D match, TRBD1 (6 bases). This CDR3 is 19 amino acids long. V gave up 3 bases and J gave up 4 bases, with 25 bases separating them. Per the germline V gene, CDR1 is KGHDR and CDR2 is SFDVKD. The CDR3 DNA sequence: TGTGCCACCAGTGATCCCCCCCCGGGCAGGGGCGAGGTGGCAGATACGCAGTATTTT. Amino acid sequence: CATSDPPPGRGEVADTQYF.

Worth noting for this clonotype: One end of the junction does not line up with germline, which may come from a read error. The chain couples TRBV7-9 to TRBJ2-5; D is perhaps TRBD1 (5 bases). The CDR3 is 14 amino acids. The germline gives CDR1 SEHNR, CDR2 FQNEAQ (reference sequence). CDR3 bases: TGTGCCAGCAGCTCGGCAGGGATGCAAGGGACCCAGTACTTC. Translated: CASSSAGMQGTQYF.

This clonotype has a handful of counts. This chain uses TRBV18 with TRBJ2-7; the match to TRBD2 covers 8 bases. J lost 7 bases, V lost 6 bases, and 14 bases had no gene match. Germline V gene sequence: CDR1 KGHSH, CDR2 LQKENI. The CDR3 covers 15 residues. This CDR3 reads CASSLVTGGAEEQYF. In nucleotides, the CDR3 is TGTGCCAGCTCTTTAGTTACCGGGGGGGCTGAAGAGCAGTACTTC.

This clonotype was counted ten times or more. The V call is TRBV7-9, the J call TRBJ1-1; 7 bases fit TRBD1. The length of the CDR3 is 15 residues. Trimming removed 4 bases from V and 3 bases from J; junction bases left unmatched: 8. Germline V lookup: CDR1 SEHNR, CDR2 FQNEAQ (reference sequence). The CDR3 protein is CASSSSTGTDTEAFF. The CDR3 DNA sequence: TGTGCCAGCAGCTCTTCGACAGGGACGGACACTGAAGCTTTCTTT.

DNA of the CDR3: TGTGCCAGCAGCTCGTCCCGGGACGGGAATTCACCCCTCCACTTT. This sequence encodes CASSSSRDGNSPLHF. The chain combines TRBV7-9 with TRBJ1-6, with D tentatively TRBD1 (5 bases). The CDR3 has 15 residues. CDR1 and CDR2 (germline): SEHNR, FQNEAQ (reference sequence). Deletions cut 4 bases from V and 7 bases from J, with 14 bases between.

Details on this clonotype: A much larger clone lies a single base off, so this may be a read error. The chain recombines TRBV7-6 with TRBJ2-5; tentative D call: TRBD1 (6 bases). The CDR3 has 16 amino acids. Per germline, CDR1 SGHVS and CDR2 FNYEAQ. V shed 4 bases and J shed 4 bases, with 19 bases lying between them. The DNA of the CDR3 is TGTGCCAGCAGCTGGGAAGAAGGACAGAGGGGAGAGACCCAGTACTTC. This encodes CASSWEEGQRGETQYF.

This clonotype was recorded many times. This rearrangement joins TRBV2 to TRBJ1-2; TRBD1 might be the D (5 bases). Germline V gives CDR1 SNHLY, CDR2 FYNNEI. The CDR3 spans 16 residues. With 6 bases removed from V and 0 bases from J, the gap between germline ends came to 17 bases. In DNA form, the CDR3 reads TGTGCCAGCAGGACCAGGGATCCACCTACTAACTATGGCTACACCTTC. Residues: CASRTRDPPTNYGYTF.

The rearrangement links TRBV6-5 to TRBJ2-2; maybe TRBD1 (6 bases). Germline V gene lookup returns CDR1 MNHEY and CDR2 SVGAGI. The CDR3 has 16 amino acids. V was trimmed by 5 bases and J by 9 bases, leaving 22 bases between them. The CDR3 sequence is CASSEGTGPVVRELFF. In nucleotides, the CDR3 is TGTGCCAGCAGTGAGGGTACAGGGCCTGTAGTTAGGGAGCTGTTTTTT.

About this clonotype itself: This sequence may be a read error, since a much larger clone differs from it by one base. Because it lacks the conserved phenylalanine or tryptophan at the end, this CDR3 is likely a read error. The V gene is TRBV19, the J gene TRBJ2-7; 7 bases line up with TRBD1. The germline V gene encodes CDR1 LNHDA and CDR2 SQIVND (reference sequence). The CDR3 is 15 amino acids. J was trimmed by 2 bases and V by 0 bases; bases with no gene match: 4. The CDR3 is CASSIDLGTAYEQYS. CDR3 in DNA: TGTGCCAGTAGTATAGATCTAGGGACAGCCTACGAGCAGTACTCC.

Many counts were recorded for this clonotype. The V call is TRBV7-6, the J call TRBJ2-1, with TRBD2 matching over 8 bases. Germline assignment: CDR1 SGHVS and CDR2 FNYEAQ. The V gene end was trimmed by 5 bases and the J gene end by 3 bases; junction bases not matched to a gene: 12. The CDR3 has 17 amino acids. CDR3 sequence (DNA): TGTGCCAGCAGCGGTTTTCGCGGGAGGCAGAACTACAATGAGCAGTTCTTC. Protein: CASSGFRGRQNYNEQFF.

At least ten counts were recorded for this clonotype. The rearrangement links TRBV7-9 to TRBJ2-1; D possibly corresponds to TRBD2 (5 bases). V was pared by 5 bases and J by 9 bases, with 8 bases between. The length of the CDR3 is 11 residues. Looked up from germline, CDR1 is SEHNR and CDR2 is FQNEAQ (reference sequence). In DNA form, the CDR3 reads TGTGCCAGCAGCACTAGTCTTGAGCAGTTCTTC. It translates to CASSTSLEQFF.

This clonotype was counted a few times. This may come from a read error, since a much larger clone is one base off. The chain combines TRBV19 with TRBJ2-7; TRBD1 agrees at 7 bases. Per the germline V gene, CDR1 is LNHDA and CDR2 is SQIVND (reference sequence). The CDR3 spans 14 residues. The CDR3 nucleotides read TGTGCCAGTAGTCCCTGGGACAGCTCCTACGAGCAGCACTTC. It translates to CASSPWDSSYEQHF.

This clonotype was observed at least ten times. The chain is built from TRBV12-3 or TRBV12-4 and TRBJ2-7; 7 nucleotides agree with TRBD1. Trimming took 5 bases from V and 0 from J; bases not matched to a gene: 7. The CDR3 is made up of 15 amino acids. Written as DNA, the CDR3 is TGTGCCAGCAGTCCGGGACAGAGCCCCTCCTACGAGCAGTACTTC. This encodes CASSPGQSPSYEQYF.

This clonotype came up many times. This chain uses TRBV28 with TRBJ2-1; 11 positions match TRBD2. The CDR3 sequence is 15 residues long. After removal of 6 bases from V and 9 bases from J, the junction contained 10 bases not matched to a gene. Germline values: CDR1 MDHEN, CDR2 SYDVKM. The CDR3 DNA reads TGTGCCAGCAGGGGCCTAGCGGGAGGAGGGGTTGAGCAGTTCTTC. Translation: CASRGLAGGGVEQFF.

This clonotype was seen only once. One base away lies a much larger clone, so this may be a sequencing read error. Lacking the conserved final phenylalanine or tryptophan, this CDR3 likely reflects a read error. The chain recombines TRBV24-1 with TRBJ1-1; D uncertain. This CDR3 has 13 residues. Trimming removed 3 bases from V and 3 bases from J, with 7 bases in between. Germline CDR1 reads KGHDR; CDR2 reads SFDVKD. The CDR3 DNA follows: TGTGCCACCAGTGATGGTACGTACACTGAAGCTTTCTCT. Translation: CATSDGTYTEAFS.

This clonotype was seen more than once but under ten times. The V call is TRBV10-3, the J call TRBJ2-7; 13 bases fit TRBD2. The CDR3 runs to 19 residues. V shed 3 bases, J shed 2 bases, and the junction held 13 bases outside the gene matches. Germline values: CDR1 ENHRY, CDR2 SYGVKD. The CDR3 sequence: CAISDFTSAGTSGAYEQYF. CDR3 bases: TGTGCCATCAGTGATTTCACTTCCGCCGGGACTAGCGGGGCCTACGAGCAGTACTTC.

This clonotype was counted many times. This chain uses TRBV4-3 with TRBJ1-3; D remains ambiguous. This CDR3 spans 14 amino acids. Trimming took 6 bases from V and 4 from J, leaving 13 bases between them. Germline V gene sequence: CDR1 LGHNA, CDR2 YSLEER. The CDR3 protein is CASRSSVSGNTIYF. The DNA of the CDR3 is TGCGCCAGCAGAAGCTCGGTTTCGGGAAACACCATATATTTT.

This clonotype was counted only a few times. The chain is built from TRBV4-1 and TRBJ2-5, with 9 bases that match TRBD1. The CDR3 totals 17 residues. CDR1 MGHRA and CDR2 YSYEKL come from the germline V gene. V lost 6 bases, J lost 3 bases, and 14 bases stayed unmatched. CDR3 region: CASRHVGQGSGEETQYF. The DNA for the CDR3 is TGCGCCAGCAGACACGTCGGACAGGGGTCGGGCGAAGAGACCCAGTACTTC.

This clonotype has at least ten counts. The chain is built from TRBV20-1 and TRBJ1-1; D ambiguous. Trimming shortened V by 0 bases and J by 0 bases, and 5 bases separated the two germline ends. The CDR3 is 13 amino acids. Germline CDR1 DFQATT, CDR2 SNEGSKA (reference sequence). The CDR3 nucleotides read TGCAGTGCTAGAGATCTAATGAACACTGAAGCTTTCTTT. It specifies CSARDLMNTEAFF.

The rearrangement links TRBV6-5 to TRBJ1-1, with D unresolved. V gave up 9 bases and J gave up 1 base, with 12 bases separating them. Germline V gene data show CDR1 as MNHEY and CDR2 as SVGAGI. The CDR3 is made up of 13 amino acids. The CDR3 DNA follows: TGTGCCAGTGCCTCTACGGGGAACACTGAAGCTTTCTTT. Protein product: CASASTGNTEAFF.

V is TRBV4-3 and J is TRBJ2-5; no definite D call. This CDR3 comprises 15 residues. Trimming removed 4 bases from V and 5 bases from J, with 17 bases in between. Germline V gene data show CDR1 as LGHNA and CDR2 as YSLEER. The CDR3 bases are TGCGCCAGCAGCCCCGGGTTAGGGTTCGGGGAGACCCAGTACTTC. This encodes CASSPGLGFGETQYF.

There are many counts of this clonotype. The CDR3 reads CASSQGPVVYEQYF. The CDR3 DNA sequence: TGCGCCAGCAGCCAAGGCCCGGTCGTCTACGAGCAGTACTTC. The chain links TRBV4-3 to TRBJ2-7; D gene uncertain. CDR3 size: 14 residues. Trimming removed 1 base from V and 3 bases from J, with 10 bases in between. Per the germline V gene, CDR1 is LGHNA and CDR2 is YSLEER.

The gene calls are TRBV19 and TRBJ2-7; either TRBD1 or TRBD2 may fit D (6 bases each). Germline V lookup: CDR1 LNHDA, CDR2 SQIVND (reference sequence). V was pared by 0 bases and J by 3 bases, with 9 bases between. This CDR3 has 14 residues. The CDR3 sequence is CASSIEGGLYEQYF. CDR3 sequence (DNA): TGTGCCAGTAGTATAGAGGGGGGCCTCTACGAGCAGTACTTC.

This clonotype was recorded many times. CDR3 in amino acids: CASSLTGSDEQYF. The CDR3 region has the DNA TGTGCCAGCAGTTTGACAGGGTCCGACGAGCAGTACTTC. The chain carries TRBV28 and TRBJ2-7; 7 bases align to TRBD1. The CDR3 length is 13 residues. Looked up from germline, CDR1 is MDHEN and CDR2 is SYDVKM. V shed 3 bases and J 5 bases; nucleotides not matched to a gene: 4.

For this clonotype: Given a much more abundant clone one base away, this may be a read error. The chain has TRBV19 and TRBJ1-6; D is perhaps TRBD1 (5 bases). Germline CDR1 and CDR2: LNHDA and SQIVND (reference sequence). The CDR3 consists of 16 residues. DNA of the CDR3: TGTGCCAGTAGTATTGGGGCGCTCATGTATAATACACCCCTCCACTTT. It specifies CASSIGALMYNTPLHF.

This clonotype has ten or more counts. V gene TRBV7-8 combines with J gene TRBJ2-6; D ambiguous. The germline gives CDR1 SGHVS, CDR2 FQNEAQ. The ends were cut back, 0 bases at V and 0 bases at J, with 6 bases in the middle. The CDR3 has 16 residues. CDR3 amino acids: CASSLAVSSGANVLTF. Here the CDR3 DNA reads TGTGCCAGCAGCTTAGCGGTCAGCTCTGGGGCCAACGTCCTGACTTTC.

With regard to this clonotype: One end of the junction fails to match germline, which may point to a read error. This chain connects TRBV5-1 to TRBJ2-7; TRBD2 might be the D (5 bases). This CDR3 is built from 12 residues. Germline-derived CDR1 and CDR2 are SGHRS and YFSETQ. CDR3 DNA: TGCGCCAGCAACTTGGCCGGGAACGAGCAGTACTTC. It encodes CASNLAGNEQYF.

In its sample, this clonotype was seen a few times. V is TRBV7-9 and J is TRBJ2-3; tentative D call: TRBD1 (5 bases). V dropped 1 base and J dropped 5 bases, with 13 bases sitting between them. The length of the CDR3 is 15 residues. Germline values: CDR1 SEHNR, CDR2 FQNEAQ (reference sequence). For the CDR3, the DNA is TGTGCCAGCAGCTTAGACCAAAGGGGCTTAGATACGCAGTATTTT. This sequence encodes CASSLDQRGLDTQYF.

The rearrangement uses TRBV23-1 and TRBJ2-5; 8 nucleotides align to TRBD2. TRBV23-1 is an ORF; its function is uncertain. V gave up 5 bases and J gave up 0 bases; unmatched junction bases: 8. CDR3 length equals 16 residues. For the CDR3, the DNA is TGCGCCAGCAGTTCTGGGGGTAGCGGGGACCAAGAGACCCAGTACTTC. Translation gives CASSSGGSGDQETQYF.

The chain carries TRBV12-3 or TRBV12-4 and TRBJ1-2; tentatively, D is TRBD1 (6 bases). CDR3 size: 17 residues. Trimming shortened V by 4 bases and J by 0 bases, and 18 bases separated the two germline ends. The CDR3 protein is CASSSSRRTEANYGYTF. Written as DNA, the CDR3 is TGTGCCAGCAGTTCTTCCCGACGGACAGAGGCTAACTATGGCTACACCTTC.

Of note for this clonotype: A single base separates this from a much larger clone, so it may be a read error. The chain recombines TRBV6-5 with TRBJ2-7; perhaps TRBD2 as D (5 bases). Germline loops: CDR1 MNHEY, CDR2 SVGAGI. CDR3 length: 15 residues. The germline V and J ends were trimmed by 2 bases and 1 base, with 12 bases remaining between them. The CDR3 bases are TGTGCCAGCAGTTACGAGGGCTGGGATTCCTACGAGCAGTACTTC. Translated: CASSYEGWDSYEQYF.